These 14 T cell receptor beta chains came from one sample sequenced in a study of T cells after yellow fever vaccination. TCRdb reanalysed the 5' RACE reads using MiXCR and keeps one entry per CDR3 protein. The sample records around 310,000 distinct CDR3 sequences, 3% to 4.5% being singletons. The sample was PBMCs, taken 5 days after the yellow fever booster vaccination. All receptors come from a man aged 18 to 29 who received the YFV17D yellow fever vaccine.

The CDR3 is CASSQTSGEETQYF. The CDR3 DNA follows: TGTGCCAGCAGCCAAACTAGCGGAGAAGAGACCCAGTACTTC. The chain combines TRBV3-1 with TRBJ2-5, with 8 bases aligning to TRBD2. Unmatched junction bases numbered 2, after V lost 2 bases and J lost 3 bases. CDR3 size: 14 residues. Germline V gene data show CDR1 as LGHDT and CDR2 as YNNKEL (reference sequence).

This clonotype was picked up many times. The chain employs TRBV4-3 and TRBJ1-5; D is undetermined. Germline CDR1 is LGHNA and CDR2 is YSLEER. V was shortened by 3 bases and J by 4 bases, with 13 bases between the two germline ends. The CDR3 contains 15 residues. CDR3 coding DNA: TGCGCCAGCAGCCAGGGGTTTGGGGAAAATCAGCCCCAGCATTTT. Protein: CASSQGFGENQPQHF.

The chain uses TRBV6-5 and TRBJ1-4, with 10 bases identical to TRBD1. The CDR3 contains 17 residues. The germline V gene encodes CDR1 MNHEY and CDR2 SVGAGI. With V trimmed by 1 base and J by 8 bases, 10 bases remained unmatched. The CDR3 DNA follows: TGTGCCAGCAGTTACTTGATGTCCCGGGACAGGGGAGAAAAACTGTTTTTT. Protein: CASSYLMSRDRGEKLFF.

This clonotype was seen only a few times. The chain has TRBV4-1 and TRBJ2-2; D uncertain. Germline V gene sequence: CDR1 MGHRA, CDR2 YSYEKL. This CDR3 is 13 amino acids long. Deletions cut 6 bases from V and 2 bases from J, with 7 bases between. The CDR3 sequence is CASRDLNTGELFF. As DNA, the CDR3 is TGCGCCAGCAGGGACCTTAACACCGGGGAGCTGTTTTTT.

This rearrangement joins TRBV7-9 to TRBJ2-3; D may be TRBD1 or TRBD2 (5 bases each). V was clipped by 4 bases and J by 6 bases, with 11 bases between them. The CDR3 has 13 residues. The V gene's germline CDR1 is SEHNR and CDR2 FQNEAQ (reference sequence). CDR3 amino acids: CASSWQGDDTQYF. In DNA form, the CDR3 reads TGTGCCAGCAGCTGGCAGGGAGACGATACGCAGTATTTT. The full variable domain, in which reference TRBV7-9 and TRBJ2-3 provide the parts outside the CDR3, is DTGVSQNPRHKITKRGQNVTFRCDPISEHNRLYWYRQTLGQGPEFLTYFQNEAQLEKSRLLSDRFSAERPKGSFSTLEIQRTEQGDSAMYLCASSWQGDDTQYFGPGTRLTVL.

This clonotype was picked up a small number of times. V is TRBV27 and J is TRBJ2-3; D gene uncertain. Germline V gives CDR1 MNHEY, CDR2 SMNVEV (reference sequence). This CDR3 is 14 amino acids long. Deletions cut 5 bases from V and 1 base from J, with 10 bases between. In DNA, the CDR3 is TGTGCCAGCAGTGCCGTTTGGGGCACAGATACGCAGTATTTT. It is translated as CASSAVWGTDTQYF.

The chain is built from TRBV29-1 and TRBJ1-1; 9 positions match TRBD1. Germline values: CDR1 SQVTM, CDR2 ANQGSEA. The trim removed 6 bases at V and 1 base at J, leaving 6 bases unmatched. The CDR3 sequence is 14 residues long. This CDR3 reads CSVEQGAANTEAFF. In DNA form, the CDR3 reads TGCAGCGTCGAACAGGGGGCGGCGAACACTGAAGCTTTCTTT. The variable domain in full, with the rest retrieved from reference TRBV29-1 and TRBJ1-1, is SAVISQKPSRDICQRGTSLTIQCQVDSQVTMMFWYRQQPGQSLTLIATANQGSEATYESGFVIDKFPISRPNLTFSTLTVSNMSPEDSSIYLCSVEQGAANTEAFFGQGTRLTVV.

As DNA, the CDR3 is TGTGCCAGCTCACCACCAGCTGGCGGGACCTACGAGCAGTACTTC. Its protein is CASSPPAGGTYEQYF. V gene TRBV18 combines with J gene TRBJ2-7; perhaps TRBD2 as D (6 bases). Germline V lookup: CDR1 KGHSH, CDR2 LQKENI. There are 15 residues in the CDR3. V was pared by 0 bases and J by 2 bases, with 11 bases between. The full variable domain, with the rest looked up from reference TRBV18 and TRBJ2-7, is NAGVMQNPRHLVRRRGQEARLRCSPMKGHSHVYWYRQLPEEGLKFMVYLQKENIIDESGMPKERFSAEFPKEGPSILRIQQVVRGDSAAYFCASSPPAGGTYEQYFGPGTRLTVT.

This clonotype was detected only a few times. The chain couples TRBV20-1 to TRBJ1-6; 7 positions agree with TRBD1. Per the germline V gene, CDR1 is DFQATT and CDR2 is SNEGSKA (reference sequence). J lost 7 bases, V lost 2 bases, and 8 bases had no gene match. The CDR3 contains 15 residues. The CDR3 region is CSARPTGSPNSPLHF. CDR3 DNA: TGCAGTGCTAGACCGACAGGGAGTCCCAATTCACCCCTCCACTTT.

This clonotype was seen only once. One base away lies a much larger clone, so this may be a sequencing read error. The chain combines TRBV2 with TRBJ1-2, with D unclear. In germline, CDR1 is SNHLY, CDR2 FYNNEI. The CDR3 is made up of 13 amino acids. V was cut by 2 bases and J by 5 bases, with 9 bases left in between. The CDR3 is CASSEWVDYGYTF. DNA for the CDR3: TGTGCCAGCAGTGAATGGGTGGATTATGGCTACACCTTC.

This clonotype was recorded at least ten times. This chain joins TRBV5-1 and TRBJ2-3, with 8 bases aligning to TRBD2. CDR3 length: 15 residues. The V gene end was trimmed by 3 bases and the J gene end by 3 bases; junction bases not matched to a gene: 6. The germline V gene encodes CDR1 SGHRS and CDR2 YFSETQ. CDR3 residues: CASSSGLGFTDTQYF. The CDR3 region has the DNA TGCGCCAGCAGCTCGGGACTAGGATTTACAGATACGCAGTATTTT.

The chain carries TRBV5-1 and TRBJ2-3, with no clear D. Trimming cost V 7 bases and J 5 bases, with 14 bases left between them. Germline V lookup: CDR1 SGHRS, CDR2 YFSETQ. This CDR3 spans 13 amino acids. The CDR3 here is CASHGLGLDTQYF. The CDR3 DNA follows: TGCGCCAGCCACGGCCTCGGGCTAGATACGCAGTATTTT.

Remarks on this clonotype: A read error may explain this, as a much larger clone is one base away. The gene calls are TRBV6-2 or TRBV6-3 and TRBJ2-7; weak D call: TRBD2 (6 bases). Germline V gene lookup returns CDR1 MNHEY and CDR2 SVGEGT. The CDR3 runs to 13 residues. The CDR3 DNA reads TGTGCCAGCAGTCCGGGGGTCGCGTACGAGCATTACTTC. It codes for CASSPGVAYEHYF.

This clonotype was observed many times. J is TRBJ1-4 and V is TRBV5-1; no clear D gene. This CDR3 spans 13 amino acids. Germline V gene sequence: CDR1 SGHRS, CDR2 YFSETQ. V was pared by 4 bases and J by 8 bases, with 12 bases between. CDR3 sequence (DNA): TGCGCCAGCAGCCCGAACGTAGAGGAAAAACTGTTTTTT. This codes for CASSPNVEEKLFF. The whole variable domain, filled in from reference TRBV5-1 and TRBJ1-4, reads KAGVTQTPRYLIKTRGQQVTLSCSPISGHRSVSWYQQTPGQGLQFLFEYFSETQRNKGNFPGRFSGRQFSNSRSEMNVSTLELGDSALYLCASSPNVEEKLFFGSGTQLSVL.